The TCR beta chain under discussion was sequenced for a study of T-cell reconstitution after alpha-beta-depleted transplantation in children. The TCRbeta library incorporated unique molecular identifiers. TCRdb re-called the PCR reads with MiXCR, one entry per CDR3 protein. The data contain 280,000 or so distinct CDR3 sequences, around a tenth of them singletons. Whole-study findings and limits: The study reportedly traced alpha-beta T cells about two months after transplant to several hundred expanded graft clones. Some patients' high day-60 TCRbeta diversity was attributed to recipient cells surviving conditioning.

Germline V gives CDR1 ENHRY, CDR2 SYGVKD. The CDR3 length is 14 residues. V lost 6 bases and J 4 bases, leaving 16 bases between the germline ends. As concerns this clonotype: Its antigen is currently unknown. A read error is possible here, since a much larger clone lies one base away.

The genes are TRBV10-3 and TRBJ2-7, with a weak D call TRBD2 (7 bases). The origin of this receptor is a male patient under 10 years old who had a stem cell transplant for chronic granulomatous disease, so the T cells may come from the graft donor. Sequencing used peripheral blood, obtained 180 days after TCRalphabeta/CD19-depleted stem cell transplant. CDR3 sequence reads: CAISGEGGYYEQYF. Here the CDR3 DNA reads TGTGCCATCAGCGGCGAGGGGGGGTATTACGAGCAGTACTTC.